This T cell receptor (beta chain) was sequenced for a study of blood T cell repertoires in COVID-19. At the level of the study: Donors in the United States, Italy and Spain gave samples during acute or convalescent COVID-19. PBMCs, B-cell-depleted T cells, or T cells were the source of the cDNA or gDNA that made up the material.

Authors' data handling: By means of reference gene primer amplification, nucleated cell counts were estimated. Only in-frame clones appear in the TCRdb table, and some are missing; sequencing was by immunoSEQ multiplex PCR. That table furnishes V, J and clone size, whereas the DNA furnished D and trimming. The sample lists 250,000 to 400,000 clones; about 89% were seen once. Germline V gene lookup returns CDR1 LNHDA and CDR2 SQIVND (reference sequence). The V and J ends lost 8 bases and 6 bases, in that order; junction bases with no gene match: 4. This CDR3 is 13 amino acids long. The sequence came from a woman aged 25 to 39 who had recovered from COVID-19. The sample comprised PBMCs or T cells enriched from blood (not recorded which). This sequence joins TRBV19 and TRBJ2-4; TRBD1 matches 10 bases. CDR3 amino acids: CASAWDRGNIQYF. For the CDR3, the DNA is TGTGCCAGTGCCTGGGACAGGGGAAACATTCAGTACTTC. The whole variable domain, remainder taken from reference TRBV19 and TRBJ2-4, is DGGITQSPKYLFRKEGQNVTLSCEQNLNHDAMYWYRQDPGQGLRLIYYSQIVNDFQKGDIAEGYSVSREKKESFPLTVTSAQKNPTAFYLCASAWDRGNIQYFGAGTRLSVL.